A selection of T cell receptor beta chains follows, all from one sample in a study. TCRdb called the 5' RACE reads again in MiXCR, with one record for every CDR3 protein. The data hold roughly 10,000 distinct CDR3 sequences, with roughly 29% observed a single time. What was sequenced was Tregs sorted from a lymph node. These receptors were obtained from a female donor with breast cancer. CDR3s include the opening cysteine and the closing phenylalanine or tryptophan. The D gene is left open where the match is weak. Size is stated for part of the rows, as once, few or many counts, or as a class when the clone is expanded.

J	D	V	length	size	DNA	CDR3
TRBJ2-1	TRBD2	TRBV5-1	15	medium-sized	TGCGCCAGCAGCCCGGGGACTAGCGGGAGCGATGAGCAGTTCTTC	CASSPGTSGSDEQFF
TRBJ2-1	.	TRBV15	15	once	TGCGCCACCAGCGGAGAAGGGACTGCGTACCTTGAGCAGTTCTTC	CATSGEGTAYLEQFF
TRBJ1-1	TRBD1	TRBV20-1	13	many	TGCAGTGCTAGAGAACCTGCAGGGGGTGAAGCTTTCTTT	CSAREPAGGEAFF
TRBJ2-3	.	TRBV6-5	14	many	TGTGCCAGCAGTAGGACACGGCAGACAGATACGCAGTATTTT	CASSRTRQTDTQYF
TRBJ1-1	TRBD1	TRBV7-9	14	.	TGTGCCAGCAGCTTAGGCAGGGGGCTCACTGAAGCTTTCTTT	CASSLGRGLTEAFF
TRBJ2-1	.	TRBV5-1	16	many	TGCGCCAGCAGCTTGGCCTTCCAGGGTTACTACAATGAGCAGTTCTTC	CASSLAFQGYYNEQFF
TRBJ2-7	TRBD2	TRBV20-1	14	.	TGCAGTGCTTCTCGACTAGCGGGAAACTACGAGCAGTACTTC	CSASRLAGNYEQYF
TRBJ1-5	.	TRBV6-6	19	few	TGTGCCAGCAGTTACTCGTTCCAGGGGCCCCTATATAGCAATCAGCCCCAGCATTTT	CASSYSFQGPLYSNQPQHF
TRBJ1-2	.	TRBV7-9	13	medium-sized	TGTGCCAGCAGCTTAGCGGGCGGTCGAGGCTACACCTTC	CASSLAGGRGYTF
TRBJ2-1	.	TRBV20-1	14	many	TGCAGTGCTAGCGGGAGAGGGTCCTACAATGAGCAGTTCTTC	CSASGRGSYNEQFF
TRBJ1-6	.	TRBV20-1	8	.	TGCAGTGCTATGGACCTCCACTTT	CSAMDLHF
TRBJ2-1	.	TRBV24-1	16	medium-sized	TGTGCCACCAGTGACCGGACTGGATCCCACTACAATGAGCAGTTCTTC	CATSDRTGSHYNEQFF
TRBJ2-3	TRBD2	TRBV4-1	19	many	TGCGCCAGCAGCCTCGGGTCGGGGAGCGGGAGGCAATACACAGATACGCAGTATTTT	CASSLGSGSGRQYTDTQYF
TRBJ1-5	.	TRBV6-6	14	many	TGTGCCAGCAGTTACGCAGGAGGCGATCAGCCCCAGCATTTT	CASSYAGGDQPQHF
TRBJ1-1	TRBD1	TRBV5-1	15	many	TGCGCCAGCAGTTTGACAGGGGTGGCGAACACTGAAGCTTTCTTT	CASSLTGVANTEAFF
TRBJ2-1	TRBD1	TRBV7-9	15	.	TGTGCCAGCAGCCCGAGACAGGGGATGGCCAATGAGCAGTTCTTC	CASSPRQGMANEQFF
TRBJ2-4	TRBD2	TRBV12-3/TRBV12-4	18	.	TGTGCCAGCAGTCCGGGACTAGCGGGAGGGCCAGCCAAAAGCATTCAGTACTTC	CASSPGLAGGPAKSIQYF
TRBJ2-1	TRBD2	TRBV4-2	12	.	TGTGCCAGTCGCGGGAGATTCAATGAGCAGTTCTTC	CASRGRFNEQFF
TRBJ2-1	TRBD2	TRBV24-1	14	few	TGTGCCACCAAAGCGGGAGGAGTTGGTAATGAGCAGTTCTTC	CATKAGGVGNEQFF
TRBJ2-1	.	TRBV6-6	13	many	TGTGCCAGCAGTTACTCCACTCTCAATGAGCAGTTCTTC	CASSYSTLNEQFF
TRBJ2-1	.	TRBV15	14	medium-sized	TGTGCCACCAGCAGGCGTAGAGGAGACAATGAGCAGTTCTTC	CATSRRRGDNEQFF
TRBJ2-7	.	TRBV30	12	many	TGTGCCTGGAGTATCGCCTCCTACGAGCAGTACTTC	CAWSIASYEQYF
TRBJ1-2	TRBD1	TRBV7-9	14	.	TGTGCCAGCAGCCCCGGGACAGGGTTCTATGGCTACACCTTC	CASSPGTGFYGYTF
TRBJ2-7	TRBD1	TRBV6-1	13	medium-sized	TGTGCCAGCAGGGTACAGGGGTCCTCCGAGCAGTACTTC	CASRVQGSSEQYF
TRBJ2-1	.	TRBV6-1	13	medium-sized	TGTGCCAGCAGGATTACGACTAGTCATGAGCAGTTCTTC	CASRITTSHEQFF
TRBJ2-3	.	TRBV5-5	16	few	TGTGCCAGCAGCTTGGAAGACCACCCACGGGGAGATACGCAGTATTTT	CASSLEDHPRGDTQYF
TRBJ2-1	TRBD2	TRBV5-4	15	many	TGTGCCAGCAGCTTCCGACTAGCGGTGTACAATGAGCAGTTCTTC	CASSFRLAVYNEQFF
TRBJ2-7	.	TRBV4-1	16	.	TGCGTCAGCAGCCAAGGTGATAGTCAAGCCCTCTACGAGCAGTACTTC	CVSSQGDSQALYEQYF
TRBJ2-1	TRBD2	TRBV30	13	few	TGTGCCTGGAGTGCACAAAGCGGGACTGAGCAGTTCTTC	CAWSAQSGTEQFF
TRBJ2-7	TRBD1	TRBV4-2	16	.	TGTGCCAGCAGCCAAGCCCCGGACAGGTTGTCCTACGAGCAGTACTTC	CASSQAPDRLSYEQYF
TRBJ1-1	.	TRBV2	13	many	TGTGCCAGCAGTCCCGCAGGTAACACTGAAGCTTTCTTT	CASSPAGNTEAFF
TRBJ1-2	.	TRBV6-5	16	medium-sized	TGTGCCAGCAGTCCCATGATGAGCGACCTTAACTATGGCTACACCTTC	CASSPMMSDLNYGYTF
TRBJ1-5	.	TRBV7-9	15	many	TGTGCCAGCAGCTTAGCAGGACTGACTAATCAGCCCCAGCATTTT	CASSLAGLTNQPQHF
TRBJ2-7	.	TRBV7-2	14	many	TGTGCCAGCAGCTCAGCCGGGGGCCACTACGAGCAGTACTTC	CASSSAGGHYEQYF
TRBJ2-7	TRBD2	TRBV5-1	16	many	TGCGCCAGCAGCCCAATGACTGTAGCGGGTGGTTACGAGCAGTACTTC	CASSPMTVAGGYEQYF
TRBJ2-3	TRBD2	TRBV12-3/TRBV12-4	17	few	TGTGCCAGCAGTTCCCCTCTAGCGGGAGGGTACACAGATACGCAGTATTTT	CASSSPLAGGYTDTQYF
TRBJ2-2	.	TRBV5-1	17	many	TGCGCCAGCAGCCTAGGACACCGAGATATGAACACCGGGGAGCTGTTTTTT	CASSLGHRDMNTGELFF
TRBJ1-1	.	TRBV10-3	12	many	TGTGCCATCAGTGAGACTCTAACTGAAGCTTTCTTT	CAISETLTEAFF
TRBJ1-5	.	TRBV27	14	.	TGTGCCAGCAGTTTAGGAGGGGGGCTCCAGCCCCAGCATTTT	CASSLGGGLQPQHF
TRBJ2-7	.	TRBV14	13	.	TGTGCCAGCAGCCAATTAGGGAACTACGAGCAGTACTTC	CASSQLGNYEQYF
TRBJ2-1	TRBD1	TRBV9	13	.	TGTGCCAGCAGCGGAAGGACAGGTCGTGAGCAGGTCTTC	CASSGRTGREQVF
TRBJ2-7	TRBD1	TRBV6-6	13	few	TGTGCCAGCAGTGAAGGGGGCGTTGGCGAGCAGTACTTC	CASSEGGVGEQYF
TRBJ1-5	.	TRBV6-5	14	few	TGTGCCAGCAGTTACTCGATTTGGGGTAAGCCCCAGCATTTT	CASSYSIWGKPQHF
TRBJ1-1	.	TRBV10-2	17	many	TGCGCCAGCAGTGGAGGTCGGGCAGGCCTCATGAACACTGAAGCTTTCTTT	CASSGGRAGLMNTEAFF
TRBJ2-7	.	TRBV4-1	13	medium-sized	TGCGCCAGCAGCCAAGGTCTGGGGGGCGAGCAGTACTTC	CASSQGLGGEQYF
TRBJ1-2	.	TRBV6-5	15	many	TGTGCCAGCAGTTACTCGGGCAGGGGTAACTATGGCTACACCTTC	CASSYSGRGNYGYTF
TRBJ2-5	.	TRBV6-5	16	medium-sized	TGTGCCAGCAGTTCGTCGAGCGGCCAGCGTTGGGAGACCCAGTACTTC	CASSSSSGQRWETQYF